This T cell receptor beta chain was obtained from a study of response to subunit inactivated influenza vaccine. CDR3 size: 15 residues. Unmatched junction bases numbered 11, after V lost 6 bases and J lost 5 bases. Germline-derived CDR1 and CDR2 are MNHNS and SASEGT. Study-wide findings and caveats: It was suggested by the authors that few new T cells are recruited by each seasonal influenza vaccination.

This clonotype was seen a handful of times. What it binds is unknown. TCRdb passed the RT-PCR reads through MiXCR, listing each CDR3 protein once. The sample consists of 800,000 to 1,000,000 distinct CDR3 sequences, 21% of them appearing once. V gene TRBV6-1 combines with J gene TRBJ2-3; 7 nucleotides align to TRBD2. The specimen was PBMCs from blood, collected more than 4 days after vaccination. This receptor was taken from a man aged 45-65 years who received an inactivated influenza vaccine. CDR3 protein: CASRRDSGSGDTQYF. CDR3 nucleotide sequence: TGTGCCAGCAGACGGGATAGCGGGTCGGGAGATACGCAGTATTTT.